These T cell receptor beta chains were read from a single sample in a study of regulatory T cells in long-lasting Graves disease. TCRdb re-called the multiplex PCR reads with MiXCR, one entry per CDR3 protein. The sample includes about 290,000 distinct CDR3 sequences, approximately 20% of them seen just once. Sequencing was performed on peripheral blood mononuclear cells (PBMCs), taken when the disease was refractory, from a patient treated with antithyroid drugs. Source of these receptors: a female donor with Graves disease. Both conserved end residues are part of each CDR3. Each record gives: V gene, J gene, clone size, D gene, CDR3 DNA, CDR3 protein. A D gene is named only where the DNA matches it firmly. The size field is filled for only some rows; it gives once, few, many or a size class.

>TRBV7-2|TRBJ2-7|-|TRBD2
TGTGCCAGCAGCTTAGGGCGTGCGGGAGTGGCCGAGCAGTACTTC
CASSLGRAGVAEQYF
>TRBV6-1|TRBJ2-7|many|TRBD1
TGTGCCAGCAGGGCTCAGACAGGGTGGGCCTACGAGCAGTACTTC
CASRAQTGWAYEQYF
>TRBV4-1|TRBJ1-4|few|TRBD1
TGCGCCAGCAGCGTGGGGACAGAAAATGAAAAACTGTTTTTT
CASSVGTENEKLFF
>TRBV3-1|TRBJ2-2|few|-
TGTGCCAGCAACACGGCGGGGACCGGGGAGCTGTTTTTT
CASNTAGTGELFF
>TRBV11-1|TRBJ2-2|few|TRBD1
TGTGCCAGCAGTCCCGGGACAGGGGGCCGGGGCACCGGGGAGCTGTTTTTT
CASSPGTGGRGTGELFF
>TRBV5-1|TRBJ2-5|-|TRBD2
TGCGCCAGCAGCGCCGGACTAGCGGGAATGGAGACCCAGTACTTC
CASSAGLAGMETQYF
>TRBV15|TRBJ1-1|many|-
TGTGCCACCAGCGTCCGACCGATGAACACTGAAGCTTTCTTT
CATSVRPMNTEAFF
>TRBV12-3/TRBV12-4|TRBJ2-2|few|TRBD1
TGTGCCAGCAGTGACAGGGTAGCTCCCGGGGAGCTGTTTTTT
CASSDRVAPGELFF
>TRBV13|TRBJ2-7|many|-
TGTGCCAGCAGCTCCTGGGACAACAATTACGAGCAGTACTTC
CASSSWDNNYEQYF
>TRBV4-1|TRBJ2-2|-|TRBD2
TGCGCCAGCAATCCGGCGGGAGGAGGGACCGGGGAGCTGTTTTTT
CASNPAGGGTGELFF
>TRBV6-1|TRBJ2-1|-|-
TGTGCCAGCGGTCGGCGGGTGTCCTCCTACAATGAGCAGTTCTTC
CASGRRVSSYNEQFF
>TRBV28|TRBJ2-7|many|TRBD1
TGTGCCAGCAGGGGACAGGAGGCCTACGAGCAGTACTTC
CASRGQEAYEQYF
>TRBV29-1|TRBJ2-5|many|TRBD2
TGCAGCGTTAGCGGGAGTGAGGGGACCCAGTACTTC
CSVSGSEGTQYF
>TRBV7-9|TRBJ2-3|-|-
TGTGCCAGCAGCTTATCGAGGGCGGAACCCACAGATACGCAGTATTTT
CASSLSRAEPTDTQYF
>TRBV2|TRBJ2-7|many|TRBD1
TGTGCCAGCAGCATACAGGGGGCTGGGTACGAGCAGTACTTC
CASSIQGAGYEQYF
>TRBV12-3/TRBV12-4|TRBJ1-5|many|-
TGTGCCAGCAGTTCGACTAGGGGTCAGCCCCAGCATTTT
CASSSTRGQPQHF
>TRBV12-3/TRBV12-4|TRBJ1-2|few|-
TGTGCCAGCAGTCCACAAAGGTCGGCCGGCCACACCTTC
CASSPQRSAGHTF
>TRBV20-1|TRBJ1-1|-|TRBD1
TGCAGTGCTACCATATCCCGACAGGGTAGCTCGGCTGAAGCTTTCTTT
CSATISRQGSSAEAFF
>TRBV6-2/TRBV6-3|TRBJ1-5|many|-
TGTGCCAGCAGTTACGGCAGCAGTCAGCCCCAGCATTTT
CASSYGSSQPQHF
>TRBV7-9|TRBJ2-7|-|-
TGTGCCAGCAGCTTATACCGCGACTACGAGCAGTACTTC
CASSLYRDYEQYF
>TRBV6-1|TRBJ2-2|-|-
TGTGCCAGCATGGGGGCCGGGGAGCTGTTTTTT
CASMGAGELFF
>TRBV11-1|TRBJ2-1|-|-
TGTGCCAGCAGCCCGAGGACTGCTGAGCAGTTCTTC
CASSPRTAEQFF
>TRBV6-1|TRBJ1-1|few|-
TGTGCCAGCAGCTCAGGACGGAGTGAAGCTTTCTTT
CASSSGRSEAFF
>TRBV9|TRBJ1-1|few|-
TGTGCCAGCAGCGTACTCCCAGAGAACACTGAAGCTTTCTTT
CASSVLPENTEAFF
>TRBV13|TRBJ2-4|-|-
TGTGCCAGCAGCTTTCCTTCCGAAAACATTCAGTACTTC
CASSFPSENIQYF
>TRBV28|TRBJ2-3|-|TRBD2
TGTGCCACTTCTAGCGGGAGCACAGATACGCAGTATTTT
CATSSGSTDTQYF
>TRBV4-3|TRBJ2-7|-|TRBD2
TGCGCCAGCACCCTAAGGGGACTAGCGGAGATCTACGAGCAGTACTTC
CASTLRGLAEIYEQYF
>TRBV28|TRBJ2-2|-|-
TGTGCCAGCAGTTTTGGGACTGGCGGGGAGCTGTTTTTT
CASSFGTGGELFF
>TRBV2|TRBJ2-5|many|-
TGTGCCAGCAGTGAAAGGGGTCCAGTTAAGACCCAGTACTTC
CASSERGPVKTQYF
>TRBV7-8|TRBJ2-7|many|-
TGTGCCAGCAGCTTATTGACGGGGGCCGAGCAGTACTTC
CASSLLTGAEQYF
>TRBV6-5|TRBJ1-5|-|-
TGTGCCAGCAGTTACCAGGGCCAGGGATTCCAGCCCCAGCATTTT
CASSYQGQGFQPQHF
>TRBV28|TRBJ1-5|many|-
TGTGCCAGCAGTTTATGGGGTAGCAATCAGCCCCAGCATTTT
CASSLWGSNQPQHF
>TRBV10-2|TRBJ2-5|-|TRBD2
TGCGCCAGCAGACAGACTAGCGGACCACAAGAGACCCAGTACTTC
CASRQTSGPQETQYF
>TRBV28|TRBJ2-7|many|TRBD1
TGTGCCAGCAACCCAACCCCGGGACAGGGATACGAGCAGTACTTC
CASNPTPGQGYEQYF
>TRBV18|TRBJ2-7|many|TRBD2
TGTGCCAGCAGTCCCGGACTAGCGGGAGTGAGCGAGCAGTACTTC
CASSPGLAGVSEQYF
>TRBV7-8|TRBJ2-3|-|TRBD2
TGTGCCAGCAGCTTCAAGCGGCGGGGGACAGATACGCAGTATTTT
CASSFKRRGTDTQYF
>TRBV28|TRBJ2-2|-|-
TGTGCCAGCAGTCAAACGGGCCCCGGGGAGCTGTTTTTT
CASSQTGPGELFF
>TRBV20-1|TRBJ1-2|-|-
TGCAGTGCGGATGGACGGGACGGGTACTATGGCTACACCTTC
CSADGRDGYYGYTF
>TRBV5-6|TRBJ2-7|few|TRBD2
TGTGCCAGCAGCTTTGTTAGCGGGAGCTACGAGCAGTACTTC
CASSFVSGSYEQYF
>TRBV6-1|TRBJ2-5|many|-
TGTGCCAGCGGCTTGGGCCAGGGTTTGGAGTGGGAGACCCAGTACTTC
CASGLGQGLEWETQYF
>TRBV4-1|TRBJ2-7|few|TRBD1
TGCGCCAGCAGCCAGGAAAACAGGGGCTCGTACTACGAGCAGTACTTC
CASSQENRGSYYEQYF
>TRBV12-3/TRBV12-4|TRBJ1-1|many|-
TGTGCCAGCAGTTTACAGACCGGGAACACTGAAGCTTTCTTT
CASSLQTGNTEAFF
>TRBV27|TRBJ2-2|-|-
TGTGCCAGCAGTTTGGGGGGGGCGTTTTACACCGGGGAGCTGTTTTTT
CASSLGGAFYTGELFF
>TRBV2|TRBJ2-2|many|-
TGTGCCAGCAGTGGAGTCCGGAACACCGGGGAGCTGTTTTTT
CASSGVRNTGELFF
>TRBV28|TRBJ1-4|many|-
TGTGCCAGCAAGCGGGGATCGAATGAAAAACTGTTTTTT
CASKRGSNEKLFF
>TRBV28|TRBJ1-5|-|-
TGTGCCAGCAGGGTAACGGCGGGGGTTGGGCAGCCCCAGCATTTT
CASRVTAGVGQPQHF
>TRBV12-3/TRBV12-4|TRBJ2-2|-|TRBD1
TGTGCCAGCAGCCACGGACAGGCGAACACCGGGGAGCTGTTTTTT
CASSHGQANTGELFF
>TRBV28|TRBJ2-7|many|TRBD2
TGTGCCAGCGCCCGACTAGCCCTCTCCTACGAGCAGTACTTC
CASARLALSYEQYF
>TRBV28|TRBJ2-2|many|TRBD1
TGTGCCAGCAGCTCCACAGGGGTCCACGCGAACACCGGGGAGCTGTTTTTT
CASSSTGVHANTGELFF
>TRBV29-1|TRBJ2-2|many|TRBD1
TGCAGCGTCTCCATCCCCAGGACAGGGGAGAACACCGGGGAGCTGTTTTTT
CSVSIPRTGENTGELFF
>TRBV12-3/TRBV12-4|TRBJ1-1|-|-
TGTGCCAGCAGTTGGGCAGGTGCTGAAGCTTTCTTT
CASSWAGAEAFF
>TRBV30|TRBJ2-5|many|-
TGTGCCTGGAGTGTACGAGGAGAAGAGACCCAGTACTTC
CAWSVRGEETQYF
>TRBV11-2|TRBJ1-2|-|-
TGTGCCAGCGCTAGGACCCGAATCGGGGCTGGCTACACCTTC
CASARTRIGAGYTF
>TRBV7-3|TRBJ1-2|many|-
TGTGCCAGCAGCTCCCAGGGTGGGGCTAACTATGGCTACACCTTC
CASSSQGGANYGYTF
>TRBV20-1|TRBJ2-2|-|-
TGCAGTTGTCTAGCGCACACCGGGGAGCTGTTTTTT
CSCLAHTGELFF
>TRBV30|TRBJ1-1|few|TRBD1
TGTGCCTCACAGGGGGCCGGAACTGAAGCTTTCTTT
CASQGAGTEAFF
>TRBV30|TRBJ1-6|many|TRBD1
TGTGCCTGGAGAGACAGGGAGAATTCACCCCTCCACTTT
CAWRDRENSPLHF
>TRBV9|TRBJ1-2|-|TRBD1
TGTGCCAGCAGCCCGCAGACAGGGACGGGTGGCTACACCTTC
CASSPQTGTGGYTF